This T cell receptor beta chain was recovered during a study of OX40 agonist ivuxolimab in advanced cancers. Study conclusions and caveats: Antigen specificity of clonally expanded peripheral T cells was not established.

The germline V gene has CDR1 MDHEN and CDR2 SYDVKM. CDR3 length equals 13 residues. With 6 bases removed from V and 1 base from J, the gap between germline ends came to 10 bases. Generated by immunoSEQ multiplex PCR, the TCRdb table keeps only in-frame clones and is missing some. The data hold roughly 90,000 clones, with approximately 91% observed a single time. With regard to this clone: What it recognizes is unknown.

The sequences come from CD4+ or CD8+ T cells sorted from blood, collected in a trial of the OX40 agonist ivuxolimab. The sequence was obtained from an adult with an advanced solid tumor such as melanoma, head and neck, liver or kidney cancer. The rearrangement links TRBV28 to TRBJ2-7; D gene unclear. The CDR3 nucleotides are TGTGCCAGCAGCGTCGGCGTTTCCTACGAGCAGTACTTC. This gives the protein CASSVGVSYEQYF.